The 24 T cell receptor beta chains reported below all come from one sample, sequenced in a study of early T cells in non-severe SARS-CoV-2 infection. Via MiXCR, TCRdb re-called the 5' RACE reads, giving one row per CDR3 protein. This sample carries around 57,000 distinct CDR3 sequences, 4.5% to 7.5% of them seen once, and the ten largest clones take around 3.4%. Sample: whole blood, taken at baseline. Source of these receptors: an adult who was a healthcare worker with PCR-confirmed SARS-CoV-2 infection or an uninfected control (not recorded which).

Here the CDR3 reads CASTEDHSPLHF. CDR3 DNA sequence: TGCGCCAGCACCGAGGACCATTCACCCCTCCACTTT. The chain couples TRBV10-2 to TRBJ1-6; D gene uncertain. CDR1 and CDR2 from the germline V gene are WSHSY and SAAADI. The CDR3 has 12 amino acids. V lost 7 bases and J 8 bases, leaving 9 bases between the germline ends.

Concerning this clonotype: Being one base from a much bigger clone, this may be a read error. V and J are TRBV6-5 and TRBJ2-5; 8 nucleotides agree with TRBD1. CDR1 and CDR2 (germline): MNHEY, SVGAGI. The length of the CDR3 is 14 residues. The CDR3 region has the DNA TGTGCCAGCTGTTACGGACAGGGCCAAGAGACCCAGTACTTC. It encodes CASCYGQGQETQYF.

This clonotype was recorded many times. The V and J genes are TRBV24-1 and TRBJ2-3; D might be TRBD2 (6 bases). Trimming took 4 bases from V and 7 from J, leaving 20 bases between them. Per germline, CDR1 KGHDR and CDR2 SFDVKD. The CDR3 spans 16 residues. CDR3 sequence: CATSESAGSSGNTQYF. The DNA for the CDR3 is TGTGCCACCAGTGAGAGCGCGGGATCGTCCGGGAATACGCAGTATTTT.

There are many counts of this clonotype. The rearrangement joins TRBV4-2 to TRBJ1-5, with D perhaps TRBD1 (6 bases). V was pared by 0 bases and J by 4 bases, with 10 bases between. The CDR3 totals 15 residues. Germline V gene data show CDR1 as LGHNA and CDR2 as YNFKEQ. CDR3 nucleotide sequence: TGTGCCAGCAGCCAAGAAGGACAGAGAAATCAGCCCCAGCATTTT. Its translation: CASSQEGQRNQPQHF.

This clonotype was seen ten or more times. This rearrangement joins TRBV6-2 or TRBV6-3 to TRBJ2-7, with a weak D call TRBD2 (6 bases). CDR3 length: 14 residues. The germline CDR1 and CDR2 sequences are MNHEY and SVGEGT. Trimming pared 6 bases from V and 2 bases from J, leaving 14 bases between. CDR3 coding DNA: TGTGCCAGCAGGCGGGGAAGCGGTACCTACGAGCAGTACTTC. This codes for CASRRGSGTYEQYF.

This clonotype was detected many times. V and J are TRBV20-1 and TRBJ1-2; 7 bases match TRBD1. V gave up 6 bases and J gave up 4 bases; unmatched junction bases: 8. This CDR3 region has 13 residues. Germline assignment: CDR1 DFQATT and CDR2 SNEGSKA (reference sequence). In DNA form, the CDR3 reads TGCAGTGCCTGGAGGGACAGCGCCTATGGCTACACCTTC. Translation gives CSAWRDSAYGYTF.

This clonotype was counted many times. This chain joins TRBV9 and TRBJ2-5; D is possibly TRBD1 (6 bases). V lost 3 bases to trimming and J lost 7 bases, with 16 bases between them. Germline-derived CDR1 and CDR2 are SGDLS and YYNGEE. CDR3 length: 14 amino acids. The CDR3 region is CASSERTDFLTQYF. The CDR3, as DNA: TGTGCCAGCAGCGAGCGGACAGATTTCCTGACCCAGTACTTC.

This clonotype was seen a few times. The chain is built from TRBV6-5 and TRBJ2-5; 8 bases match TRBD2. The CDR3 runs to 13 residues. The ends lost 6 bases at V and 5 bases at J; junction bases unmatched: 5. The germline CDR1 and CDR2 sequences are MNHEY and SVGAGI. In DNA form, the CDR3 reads TGTGCCAGCAGCGGAGCGGGAGTGGAGACCCAGTACTTC. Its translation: CASSGAGVETQYF.

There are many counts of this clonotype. CDR3 bases: TGCGCCAGCAGCCCTGGACTAGCGGGAGGAGGGATTTACACAGATACGCAGTATTTT. It yields the protein CASSPGLAGGGIYTDTQYF. V gene TRBV4-1 combines with J gene TRBJ2-3, with 14 bases matching TRBD2. The CDR3 runs 19 residues. V lost 4 bases to trimming and J lost 2 bases; unmatched junction nucleotides: 11. Germline V CDR1 and CDR2: MGHRA, YSYEKL.

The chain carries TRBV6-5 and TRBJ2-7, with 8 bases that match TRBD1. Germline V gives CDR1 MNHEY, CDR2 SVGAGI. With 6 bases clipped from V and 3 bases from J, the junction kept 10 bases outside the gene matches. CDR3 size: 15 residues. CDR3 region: CASSTYGTGGYEQYF. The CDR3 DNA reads TGTGCCAGCAGCACCTACGGGACAGGCGGCTACGAGCAGTACTTC.

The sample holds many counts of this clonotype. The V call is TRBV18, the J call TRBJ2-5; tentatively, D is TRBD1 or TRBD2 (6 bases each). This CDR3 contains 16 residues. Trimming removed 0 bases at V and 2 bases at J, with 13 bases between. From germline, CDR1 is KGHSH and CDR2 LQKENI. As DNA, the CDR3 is TGTGCCAGCTCACCACCTGGAGGGGGTTCTCAAGAGACCCAGTACTTC. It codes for CASSPPGGGSQETQYF.

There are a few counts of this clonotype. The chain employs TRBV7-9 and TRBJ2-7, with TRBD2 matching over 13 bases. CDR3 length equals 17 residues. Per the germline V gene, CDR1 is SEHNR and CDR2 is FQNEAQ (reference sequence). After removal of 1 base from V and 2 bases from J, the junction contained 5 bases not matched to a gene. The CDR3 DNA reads TGTGCCAGCAGCTTAGTACTAGCGGGAGGGAGTACCTACGAGCAGTACTTC. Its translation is CASSLVLAGGSTYEQYF.

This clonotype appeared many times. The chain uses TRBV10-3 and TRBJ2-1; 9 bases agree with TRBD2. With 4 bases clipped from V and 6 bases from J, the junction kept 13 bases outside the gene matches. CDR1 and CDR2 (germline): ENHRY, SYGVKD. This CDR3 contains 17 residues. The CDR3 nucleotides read TGTGCCATCAGTGGGGCCAGTAGCGGGAGACTCTTCAATGAGCAGTTCTTC. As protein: CAISGASSGRLFNEQFF.

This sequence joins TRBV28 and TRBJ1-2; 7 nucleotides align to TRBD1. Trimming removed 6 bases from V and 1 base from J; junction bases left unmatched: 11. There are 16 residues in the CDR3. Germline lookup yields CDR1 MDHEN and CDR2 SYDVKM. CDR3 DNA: TGTGCCAGCAGGCAACCCGGGACAGCAAGTAACTATGGCTACACCTTC. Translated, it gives CASRQPGTASNYGYTF.

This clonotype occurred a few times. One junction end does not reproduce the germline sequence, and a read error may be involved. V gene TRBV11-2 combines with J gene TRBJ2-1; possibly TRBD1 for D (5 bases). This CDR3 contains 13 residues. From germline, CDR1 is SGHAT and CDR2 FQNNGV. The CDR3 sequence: CASSLDLGAGTAF. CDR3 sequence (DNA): TGTGCCAGCAGCTTAGATCTAGGGGCAGGTACAGCGTTC.

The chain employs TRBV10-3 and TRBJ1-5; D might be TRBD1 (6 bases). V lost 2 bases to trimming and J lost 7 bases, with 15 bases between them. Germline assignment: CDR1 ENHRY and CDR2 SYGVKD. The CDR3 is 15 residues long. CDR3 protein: CAISERGGGEQPQHF. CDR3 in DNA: TGTGCCATCAGTGAGCGGGGAGGGGGAGAACAGCCCCAGCATTTT.

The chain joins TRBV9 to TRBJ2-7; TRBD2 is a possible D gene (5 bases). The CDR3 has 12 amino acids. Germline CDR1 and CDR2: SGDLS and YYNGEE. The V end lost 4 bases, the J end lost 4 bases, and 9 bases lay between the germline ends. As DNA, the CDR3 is TGTGCCAGCAGCCCGGGGTTATACGAGCAGTACTTC. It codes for CASSPGLYEQYF.

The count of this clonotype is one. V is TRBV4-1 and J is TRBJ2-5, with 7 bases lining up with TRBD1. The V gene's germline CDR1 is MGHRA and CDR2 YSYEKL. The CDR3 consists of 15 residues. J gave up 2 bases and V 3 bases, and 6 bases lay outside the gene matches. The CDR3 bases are TGCGCCAGCAGCCAGGAGACAGGGACACAAGAGACCCAGTACTTC. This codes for CASSQETGTQETQYF.

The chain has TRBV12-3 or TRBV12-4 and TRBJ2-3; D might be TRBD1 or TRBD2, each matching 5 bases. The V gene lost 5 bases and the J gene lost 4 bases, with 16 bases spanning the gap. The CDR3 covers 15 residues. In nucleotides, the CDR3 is TGTGCCAGCAGTGAGCAGGGAGCGCAGGCAGATACGCAGTATTTT. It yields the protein CASSEQGAQADTQYF.

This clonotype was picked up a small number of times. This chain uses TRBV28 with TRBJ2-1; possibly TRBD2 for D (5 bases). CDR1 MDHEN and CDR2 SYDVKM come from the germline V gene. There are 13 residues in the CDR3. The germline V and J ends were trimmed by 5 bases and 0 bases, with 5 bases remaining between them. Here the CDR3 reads CASSEGSYNEQFF. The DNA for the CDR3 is TGTGCCAGCAGTGAGGGCTCCTACAATGAGCAGTTCTTC.

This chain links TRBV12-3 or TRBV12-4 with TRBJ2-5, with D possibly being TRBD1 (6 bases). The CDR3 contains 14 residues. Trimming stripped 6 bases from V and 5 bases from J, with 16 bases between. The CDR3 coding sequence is TGTGCCAGCAGACCTACAGGGCCGGGGGAGACCCAGTACTTC. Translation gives CASRPTGPGETQYF.

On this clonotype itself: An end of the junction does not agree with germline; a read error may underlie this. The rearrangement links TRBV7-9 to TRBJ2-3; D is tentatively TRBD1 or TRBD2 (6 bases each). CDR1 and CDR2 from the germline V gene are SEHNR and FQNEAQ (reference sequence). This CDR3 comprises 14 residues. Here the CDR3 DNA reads TGTGCCAGCAGCTTATTTCCGGGGGCAGATACGCAGAATTTT. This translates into CASSLFPGADTQNF.

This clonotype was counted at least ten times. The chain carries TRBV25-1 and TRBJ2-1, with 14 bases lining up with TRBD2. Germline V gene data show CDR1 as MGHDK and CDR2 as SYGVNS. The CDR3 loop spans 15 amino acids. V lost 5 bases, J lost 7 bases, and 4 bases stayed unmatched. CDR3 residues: CASSLGLAGENEQFF. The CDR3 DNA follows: TGTGCCAGCAGTTTGGGACTAGCGGGAGAGAATGAGCAGTTCTTC. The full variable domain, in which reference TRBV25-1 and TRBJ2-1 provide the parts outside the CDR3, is EADIYQTPRYLVIGTGKKITLECSQTMGHDKMYWYQQDPGMELHLIHYSYGVNSTEKGDLSSESTVSRIRTEHFPLTLESARPSHTSQYLCASSLGLAGENEQFFGPGTRLTVL.

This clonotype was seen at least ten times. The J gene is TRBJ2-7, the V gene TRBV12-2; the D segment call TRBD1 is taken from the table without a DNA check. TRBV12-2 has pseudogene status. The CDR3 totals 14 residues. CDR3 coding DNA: TGTGCAAGTCCCGTCCGGGACAGGGGGTGCGAGCAGTACTTC. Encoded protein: CASPVRDRGCEQYF.